One and the same sample provided the 27 T cell receptor beta chains below, sequenced in a study of shared clonotypes between healthy human individuals. Terminally differentiated effector memory CD45RA+ cells were left out of the naive CD8 fraction, which was CD45RO-negative and positively selected for CCR7. The method was immunoSEQ multiplex PCR; TCRdb's version includes in-frame clones alone and lacks a portion of them. In the table there are hundreds of thousands of clones, roughly 94% of which are singletons. Sequenced sample: naive CD8+ T cells sorted from blood. The origin of the receptors is a man aged 25-45 years in good health.

The chain couples TRBV28 to TRBJ2-7, with D perhaps matching TRBD1 or TRBD2 (5 bases each). The germline CDR1 and CDR2 sequences are MDHEN and SYDVKM. The germline V and J ends were trimmed by 5 bases and 1 base, with 12 bases remaining between them. This CDR3 has 14 amino acids. CDR3 in DNA: TGTGCCAGCAGTGCTGGGACCAATTCCTACGAGCAGTACTTC. It is translated as CASSAGTNSYEQYF.

A remark on this clone: Other DNA sequences of this sample code for an identical CDR3. The chain is built from TRBV27 and TRBJ2-7, with 9 bases identical to TRBD2. Germline V gene data show CDR1 as MNHEY and CDR2 as SMNVEV (reference sequence). Trimming took 2 bases from V and 1 from J; bases not matched to a gene: 0. The CDR3 runs 14 residues. The chain's CDR3 is CASSLGLASYEQYF. The CDR3 nucleotides read TGTGCCAGCAGTTTAGGACTAGCGTCCTACGAGCAGTACTTC.

The table lists this clone with a count of one. The CDR3 loop is CASSIGYNEQFF. The CDR3 DNA is TGTGCCAGCAGCATAGGCTACAATGAGCAGTTCTTC. This chain joins TRBV14 and TRBJ2-1; D not certain. The CDR3 has 12 amino acids. CDR1 SGHDN and CDR2 FVKESK come from the germline V gene. Trimming shortened V by 5 bases and J by 3 bases, and 5 bases separated the two germline ends.

The chain links TRBV7-6 to TRBJ2-7; unclear D gene. CDR1 SGHVS and CDR2 FNYEAQ come from the germline V gene. The V end was cut by 5 bases, the J end by 0 bases, with 5 bases between. The CDR3 extends over 12 amino acids. The CDR3 sequence is CASSGGSYEQYF. The CDR3, as DNA: TGTGCCAGCAGCGGTGGCTCCTACGAGCAGTACTTC.

In this sample, this clone turned up a few times. The chain employs TRBV5-1 and TRBJ2-7; the match to TRBD2 covers 10 bases. Germline assignment: CDR1 SGHRS and CDR2 YFSETQ. The CDR3 has 15 residues. V dropped 0 bases and J dropped 1; count of bases not matched to a gene: 1. In DNA, the CDR3 is TGCGCCAGCAGCTTGGTAGCGGGAGGTTCCTACGAGCAGTACTTC. Translating it yields CASSLVAGGSYEQYF.

The DNA of the CDR3 is TGTGCCAGCAGTTTGCGACCGGGACAGGTAACCTACGAGCAGTACTTC. This codes for CASSLRPGQVTYEQYF. The chain uses TRBV28 and TRBJ2-7; 8 nucleotides line up with TRBD1. CDR1 and CDR2 (germline): MDHEN, SYDVKM. The CDR3 has 16 residues. The ends lost 3 bases at V and 2 bases at J; junction bases unmatched: 9. Full variable domain (missing parts from reference TRBV28 and TRBJ2-7): DVKVTQSSRYLVKRTGEKVFLECVQDMDHENMFWYRQDPGLGLRLIYFSYDVKMKEKGDIPEGYSVSREKKERFSLILESASTNQTSMYLCASSLRPGQVTYEQYFGPGTRLTVT.

The chain couples TRBV5-6 to TRBJ2-7; 8 nucleotides match TRBD2. The CDR3 is 13 residues long. Germline V lookup: CDR1 SGHDT, CDR2 YYEEEE. Trimming cost V 2 bases and J 7 bases; bases outside gene matches: 5. CDR3 sequence: CASSFGGASEQYF. The CDR3 DNA is TGTGCCAGCAGCTTCGGGGGGGCTAGTGAGCAGTACTTC.

This chain links TRBV7-6 with TRBJ2-1; D is perhaps TRBD2 (6 bases). Germline CDR1 reads SGHVS; CDR2 reads FNYEAQ. CDR3 length equals 18 residues. Trimming removed 4 bases at V and 1 base at J, with 20 bases between. CDR3 nucleotide sequence: TGTGCCAGCAGCTCCCAGGTTGAGGCGACTAGTTCCTACAATGAGCAGTTCTTC. It encodes CASSSQVEATSSYNEQFF.

This clone was observed a few times. Other DNA sequences in the sample encode the same CDR3. V and J are TRBV28 and TRBJ1-1; no clear D. The V end lost 2 bases, the J end lost 3 bases, and 7 bases lay between the germline ends. In germline, CDR1 is MDHEN, CDR2 SYDVKM. The CDR3 contains 13 residues. The CDR3 DNA is TGTGCCAGCAGTTTAGTCCGGTACACTGAAGCTTTCTTT. Translation: CASSLVRYTEAFF. Supplemented by reference TRBV28 and TRBJ1-1, the full variable domain reads DVKVTQSSRYLVKRTGEKVFLECVQDMDHENMFWYRQDPGLGLRLIYFSYDVKMKEKGDIPEGYSVSREKKERFSLILESASTNQTSMYLCASSLVRYTEAFFGQGTRLTVV.

V and J are TRBV11-2 and TRBJ2-7; 11 positions match TRBD2. The J segment lost 4 bases and the V segment lost 5 bases, leaving 4 bases of the junction unmatched. There are 14 residues in the CDR3. From germline, CDR1 is SGHAT and CDR2 FQNNGV. The CDR3 loop is CASSRIAGGYEQYF. In DNA form, the CDR3 reads TGTGCCAGCAGCCGCATAGCGGGAGGGTACGAGCAGTACTTC.

V and J are TRBV6-5 and TRBJ1-5, with TRBD1 identical over 10 bases. Trimming at V came to 6 bases and at J to 6 bases, leaving 5 bases not matched to a gene. Germline CDR1 MNHEY, CDR2 SVGAGI. The CDR3 contains 14 residues. In nucleotides, the CDR3 is TGTGCCAGCAGCCCGACAGGGGGCCCTCAGCCCCAGCATTTT. Translated, it gives CASSPTGGPQPQHF.

V gene TRBV29-1 combines with J gene TRBJ2-1, with D maybe TRBD1 (5 bases). Deletions cut 6 bases from V and 7 bases from J, with 13 bases between. The CDR3 has 12 residues. Germline V gene data show CDR1 as SQVTM and CDR2 as ANQGSEA. DNA of the CDR3: TGCAGCGTCGAATTAGGGGTAAATGAGCAGTTCTTC. Translating gives CSVELGVNEQFF.

With respect to this clone: This CDR3 is also generated by other DNA sequences in the sample. V usage is TRBV27 and J usage is TRBJ1-2; no clear D. CDR3 length: 12 amino acids. Trimming took off 6 bases at V and 5 bases at J, with 10 bases between the two ends. CDR1 is MNHEY, CDR2 SMNVEV, per germline (reference sequence). CDR3 coding DNA: TGTGCCAGCAGCCCCACGGGTTATGGCTACACCTTC. Translated, it gives CASSPTGYGYTF.

This clone was recorded only once. It may be a read error: a sequence one base away is much more abundant. Other DNA sequences within the sample encode an identical CDR3. The V and J genes are TRBV19 and TRBJ2-2; D is unresolved. This CDR3 has 15 residues. V was trimmed by 10 bases and J by 5 bases, leaving 20 bases between them. The germline gives CDR1 LNHDA, CDR2 SQIVND (reference sequence). The CDR3 DNA follows: TGTGCCACCTCCCAAGCCTGGCGGAATACCGGGGAGCTGTTTTTT. Protein: CATSQAWRNTGELFF.

The V and J genes are TRBV10-3 and TRBJ2-7, with D possibly TRBD1 on 6 matching bases. V lost 8 bases to trimming and J lost 6 bases, with 20 bases between them. Germline values: CDR1 ENHRY, CDR2 SYGVKD. This CDR3 contains 14 residues. The CDR3 loop is CAIWGRGYEVEQYF. CDR3 in DNA: TGTGCCATCTGGGGGCGAGGGTATGAGGTCGAGCAGTACTTC.

The chain links TRBV10-1 to TRBJ2-3; 8 bases are shared with TRBD1. This CDR3 comprises 16 residues. V lost 1 base to trimming and J lost 0 bases; unmatched junction nucleotides: 3. Germline V gene lookup returns CDR1 WNHNN and CDR2 SYGVQD (reference sequence). CDR3 sequence reads: CASSEYRTGSTDTQYF. Written as DNA, the CDR3 is TGCGCCAGCAGTGAGTACAGGACAGGGAGCACAGATACGCAGTATTTT.

A note on this clone: One end of the junction is discordant with germline, which a read error may explain. The chain carries TRBV5-3 and TRBJ1-1; D gene ambiguous. TRBV5-3 is an ORF for which the function is uncertain. This CDR3 has 16 amino acids. The CDR3: CARSLMEAGMKTEAFF. DNA of the CDR3: TGTGCCAGAAGCTTGATGGAGGCGGGTATGAAAACTGAAGCTTTCTTT.

V gene TRBV7-6 combines with J gene TRBJ2-3, with D possibly being TRBD1 (6 bases). The germline V gene encodes CDR1 SGHVS and CDR2 FNYEAQ. The CDR3 contains 15 residues. Trimming removed 5 bases from V and 3 bases from J, with 15 bases in between. The CDR3 nucleotides read TGTGCCAGCAGCCTAAATACAGGGATAACAGATACGCAGTATTTT. It encodes CASSLNTGITDTQYF.

The J gene is TRBJ2-7, the V gene TRBV25-1; D is undetermined. Germline V CDR1 and CDR2: MGHDK, SYGVNS. The ends were cut back, 5 bases at V and 2 bases at J, with 10 bases in the middle. The CDR3 loop spans 13 amino acids. CDR3 bases: TGTGCCAGCAGTTCTAACAGCGCCTACGAGCAGTACTTC. It encodes CASSSNSAYEQYF.

This CDR3 is CASSLSGTAKETQYF. DNA for the CDR3: TGTGCCAGCAGCTTATCCGGGACAGCTAAAGAGACCCAGTACTTC. V gene TRBV7-6 combines with J gene TRBJ2-5; 7 nucleotides align to TRBD1. This CDR3 region has 15 residues. J gave up 3 bases and V 2 bases, and 6 bases lay outside the gene matches. In germline, CDR1 is SGHVS, CDR2 FNYEAQ. Using reference TRBV7-6 and TRBJ2-5 for the parts outside the CDR3, the full variable domain is GAGVSQSPRYKVTKRGQDVALRCDPISGHVSLYWYRQALGQGPEFLTYFNYEAQQDKSGLPNDRFSAERPEGSISTLTIQRTEQRDSAMYRCASSLSGTAKETQYFGPGTRLLVL.

The chain uses TRBV10-3 and TRBJ1-5; 8 nucleotides agree with TRBD1. This CDR3 spans 14 amino acids. Germline V gene data show CDR1 as ENHRY and CDR2 as SYGVKD. V was pared by 10 bases and J by 4 bases, with 9 bases of the junction left unmatched. CDR3 in amino acids: CATETGARNQPQHF. The CDR3 DNA is TGTGCCACAGAGACAGGGGCGAGGAATCAGCCCCAGCATTTT.

Written as DNA, the CDR3 is TGTGCCAGCAGCTTTCCCACAGATACGCAGTATTTT. Translated, it gives CASSFPTDTQYF. The chain carries TRBV7-2 and TRBJ2-3; D is ambiguous. Trimming stripped 3 bases from V and 2 bases from J, with 3 bases between. Germline CDR1 and CDR2: SGHTA and FQGNSA. The CDR3 spans 12 residues.

The V gene is TRBV5-4, the J gene TRBJ2-5; weak D call: TRBD2 (6 bases). Germline V lookup: CDR1 SGHNT, CDR2 YYREEE (reference sequence). Trimming pared 4 bases from V and 4 bases from J, leaving 14 bases between. The CDR3 sequence is 14 residues long. The DNA for the CDR3 is TGTGCCAGCAGCCTAGCCGGGGGTTTAGAGACCCAGTACTTC. The encoded protein is CASSLAGGLETQYF. The variable domain in full, with the rest retrieved from reference TRBV5-4 and TRBJ2-5, is ETGVTQSPTHLIKTRGQQVTLRCSSQSGHNTVSWYQQALGQGPQFIFQYYREEENGRGNFPPRFSGLQFPNYSSELNVNALELDDSALYLCASSLAGGLETQYFGPGTRLLVL.

This chain connects TRBV9 to TRBJ2-2; TRBD1 aligns across 7 bases. V gave up 0 bases and J gave up 5 bases; unmatched junction bases: 7. The CDR3 is made up of 16 amino acids. From germline, CDR1 is SGDLS and CDR2 YYNGEE. CDR3 region: CASSVGIRGKTGELFF. DNA of the CDR3: TGTGCCAGCAGCGTAGGTATCAGGGGGAAAACCGGGGAGCTGTTTTTT.

This rearrangement joins TRBV5-5 to TRBJ1-1; D uncertain. This CDR3 is built from 14 residues. Trimming stripped 2 bases from V and 5 bases from J, with 13 bases between. Germline CDR1 reads SGHKS; CDR2 reads YYEKEE (reference sequence). The chain's CDR3 is CASSFARGATEAFF. The CDR3 nucleotides are TGTGCCAGCAGCTTTGCTCGGGGTGCGACTGAAGCTTTCTTT.

The chain combines TRBV6-5 with TRBJ2-1, with D uncertain. This CDR3 is built from 13 residues. With 5 bases removed from V and 5 bases from J, the gap between germline ends came to 10 bases. Germline CDR1 is MNHEY and CDR2 is SVGAGI. CDR3 protein: CASSPYRNNEQFF. CDR3 in DNA: TGTGCCAGCAGTCCCTATAGGAACAATGAGCAGTTCTTC.

The J gene is TRBJ2-1, the V gene TRBV27; D is perhaps TRBD2 (7 bases). This CDR3 is built from 13 residues. Deletions cut 1 base from V and 9 bases from J, with 10 bases between. CDR1 is MNHEY, CDR2 SMNVEV, per germline (reference sequence). This CDR3 is CASSLLGGAEQFF. Written as DNA, the CDR3 is TGTGCCAGCAGTTTATTAGGGGGGGCTGAGCAGTTCTTC.